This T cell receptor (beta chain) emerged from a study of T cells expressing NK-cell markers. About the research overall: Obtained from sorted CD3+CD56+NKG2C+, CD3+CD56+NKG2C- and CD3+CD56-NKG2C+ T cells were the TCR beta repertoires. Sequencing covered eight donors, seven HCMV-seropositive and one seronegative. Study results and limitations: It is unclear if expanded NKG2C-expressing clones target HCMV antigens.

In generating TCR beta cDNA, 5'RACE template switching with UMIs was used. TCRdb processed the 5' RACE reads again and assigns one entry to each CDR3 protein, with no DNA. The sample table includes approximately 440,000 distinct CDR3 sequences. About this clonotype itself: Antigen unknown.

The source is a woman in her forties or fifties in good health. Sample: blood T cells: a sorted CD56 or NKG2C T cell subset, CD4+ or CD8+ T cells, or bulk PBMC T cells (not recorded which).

This CDR3 reads CASSLRVTGGNEQFF. The chain joins TRBV5-5 to TRBJ2-1; TCRdb outputs TRBD1, but without DNA this stays unchecked. Germline V lookup: CDR1 SGHKS, CDR2 YYEKEE (reference sequence). This CDR3 spans 15 amino acids.